The 20 T cell receptor beta chains in this list originate from one sample, sequenced in a study of cytomegalovirus exposure and HLA in healthy donors. Vbeta (60) and Jbeta (13) primers were used in the PCR. Assay: immunoSEQ multiplex PCR; the TCRdb copy retains only in-frame clones and omits some. Of 85,000 to 130,000 clones in the sample, about 75% were seen once. The sample comprised PBMCs. These receptors were obtained from a male donor in good health and CMV-seropositive.

DNA for the CDR3: TGTGCCAGCAGCGGAGATACTTTTAGCAATCAGCCCCAGCATTTT. Encoded protein: CASSGDTFSNQPQHF. This chain links TRBV7-9 with TRBJ1-5; D remains unclear. This CDR3 is 15 amino acids long. CDR1 is SEHNR, CDR2 FQNEAQ, per germline (reference sequence). The germline V and J ends were trimmed by 5 bases and 0 bases, with 11 bases remaining between them.

The chain joins TRBV4-3 to TRBJ1-2; a weak D match, TRBD1 (5 bases). CDR1 LGHNA and CDR2 YSLEER come from the germline V gene. The CDR3 totals 19 residues. V lost 0 bases, J lost 1 base, and 21 bases lay in between. CDR3 sequence: CASSQDHGTFFYGNYGYTF. The CDR3 nucleotides read TGCGCCAGCAGCCAAGATCATGGGACTTTTTTCTACGGTAACTATGGCTACACCTTC.

This clone has just a few counts. J is TRBJ2-6 and V is TRBV7-3; 7 bases align to TRBD2. V lost 3 bases, J lost 4 bases, and 3 bases stayed unmatched. The CDR3 has 15 residues. CDR1 SGHTA and CDR2 FQGTGA come from the germline V gene. This CDR3 is CASSLGGDGANVLTF. The CDR3, as DNA: TGTGCCAGCAGCTTGGGGGGGGACGGGGCCAACGTCCTGACTTTC.

The J gene is TRBJ2-3, the V gene TRBV30; TRBD2 matches 8 bases. This CDR3 region has 14 residues. V trimming: 0 bases; J trimming: 5 bases; junction bases outside the gene matches: 4. CDR1 is GTSNPN, CDR2 SVGIG, per germline (reference sequence). CDR3 sequence reads: CAWSVAGALDTQYF. The CDR3 nucleotides read TGTGCCTGGAGTGTAGCGGGGGCTTTAGATACGCAGTATTTT.

This chain joins TRBV5-4 and TRBJ2-1, with D possibly TRBD1 on 6 matching bases. The CDR3 totals 12 residues. Trimming pared 1 base from V and 9 bases from J, leaving 8 bases between. Germline values: CDR1 SGHNT, CDR2 YYREEE (reference sequence). CDR3 protein: CASSLTGLEQFF. As DNA, the CDR3 is TGTGCCAGCAGCTTGACAGGGCTTGAGCAGTTCTTC.

This sequence joins TRBV10-3 and TRBJ2-7; TRBD2 might be the D (7 bases). The CDR3 contains 13 residues. V was pared by 6 bases and J by 6 bases, with 15 bases between. CDR1 is ENHRY and CDR2 is SYGVKD in the germline V gene. CDR3 sequence: CAIRRGGGLEQYF. CDR3 bases: TGTGCCATCAGAAGAGGGGGGGGCCTCGAGCAGTACTTC.

On this clone itself: At the DNA level, this CDR3 is encoded by other sequences in the same sample as well. The chain carries TRBV18 and TRBJ1-2, with 7 bases that match TRBD1. Unmatched junction bases numbered 3, after V lost 3 bases and J lost 5 bases. CDR3 size: 13 residues. Per germline, CDR1 KGHSH and CDR2 LQKENI. CDR3 sequence reads: CASSPDRDYGYTF. Written as DNA, the CDR3 is TGTGCCAGCTCACCCGACAGGGATTATGGCTACACCTTC.

In DNA form, the CDR3 reads TGTGCCAGCAGCTCCCCACTGGGAGCGGGGGGCATCACAGATACGCAGTATTTT. It specifies CASSSPLGAGGITDTQYF. The chain carries TRBV7-3 and TRBJ2-3; 9 positions match TRBD2. Unmatched junction bases numbered 13, after V lost 4 bases and J lost 2 bases. CDR1 and CDR2 (germline): SGHTA, FQGTGA. The CDR3 has 18 residues.

For the CDR3, the DNA is TGCGCCAGCAGCCAAGGGGACAGGAGTAATGAAAAACTGTTTTTT. Translation: CASSQGDRSNEKLFF. The J gene is TRBJ1-4, the V gene TRBV4-1; TRBD1 matches 8 bases. CDR3 length: 15 residues. The junction had 2 bases not matched to a gene; V was cut back by 1 base and J by 4 bases. Looked up from germline, CDR1 is MGHRA and CDR2 is YSYEKL.

In this sample, this clone turned up once. CDR3 protein: CASNRGGSNQPQHF. The CDR3 region has the DNA TGTGCCAGTAACAGGGGGGGAAGCAATCAGCCCCAGCATTTT. The rearrangement links TRBV7-2 to TRBJ1-5; 8 positions agree with TRBD1. J lost 1 base, V lost 9 bases, and 5 bases had no gene match. CDR3 length equals 14 residues. Germline V gives CDR1 SGHTA, CDR2 FQGNSA.

The rearrangement joins TRBV5-1 to TRBJ1-2, with 8 bases matching TRBD1. The germline CDR1 and CDR2 sequences are SGHRS and YFSETQ. The CDR3 contains 14 residues. Trimming took 4 bases from V and 2 from J; bases not matched to a gene: 4. CDR3 sequence: CASSPRTGNYGYTF. The CDR3 DNA is TGCGCCAGCAGCCCTCGGACAGGGAACTATGGCTACACCTTC.

The chain combines TRBV10-3 with TRBJ2-5, with D possibly being TRBD1 (5 bases). The DNA end lines up better with TRBJ2-7; the J call may be wrong. The germline V gene has CDR1 ENHRY and CDR2 SYGVKD. This CDR3 has 12 residues. CDR3 in DNA: TGTGCCATCAGTGTTCGGACAAACGAGCAGTACTTC. Its protein is CAISVRTNEQYF.

As to this clone: Compared with germline, one end of the junction differs, possibly owing to a read error. The gene calls are TRBV2 and TRBJ2-7, with D uncertain. From germline, CDR1 is SNHLY and CDR2 FYNNEI. There are 15 residues in the CDR3. CDR3 protein: CASREGQNPIYEQYF. The CDR3, as DNA: TGTGCCAGCAGAGAAGGGCAGAATCCGATCTACGAGCAGTACTTC.

This clone was recorded once. The gene calls are TRBV19 and TRBJ1-2, with D tentatively TRBD1 (5 bases). Germline loops: CDR1 LNHDA, CDR2 SQIVND (reference sequence). The CDR3 covers 18 residues. Deletions cut 3 bases from V and 0 bases from J, with 20 bases between. The CDR3 DNA is TGTGCCAGTAGTATGGCAGGGTCCCTGATTCAAGCTAACTATGGCTACACCTTC. This sequence encodes CASSMAGSLIQANYGYTF.

J is TRBJ2-3 and V is TRBV2; D gene unclear. This CDR3 spans 15 amino acids. V lost 5 bases, J lost 0 bases, and 12 bases lay in between. Germline V gene lookup returns CDR1 SNHLY and CDR2 FYNNEI. The CDR3 DNA reads TGTGCCAGCAGTCGACTCCAGATTAGCACAGATACGCAGTATTTT. It codes for CASSRLQISTDTQYF. The whole variable domain, filled in from reference TRBV2 and TRBJ2-3, reads EPEVTQTPSHQVTQMGQEVILRCVPISNHLYFYWYRQILGQKVEFLVSFYNNEISEKSEIFDDQFSVERPDGSNFTLKIRSTKLEDSAMYFCASSRLQISTDTQYFGPGTRLTVL.

The rearrangement links TRBV5-4 to TRBJ2-1, with D tentatively TRBD1 (6 bases). The V end lost 4 bases, the J end lost 3 bases, and 8 bases lay between the germline ends. CDR1 is SGHNT, CDR2 YYREEE, per germline (reference sequence). There are 13 residues in the CDR3. Here the CDR3 reads CASSPDSYNEQFF. The CDR3 nucleotides read TGTGCCAGCAGCCCGGACAGCTACAATGAGCAGTTCTTC.

This chain links TRBV5-5 with TRBJ2-7; no reliable D call. This CDR3 is built from 13 residues. The germline V gene encodes CDR1 SGHKS and CDR2 YYEKEE (reference sequence). V lost 4 bases to trimming and J lost 8 bases, with 16 bases between them. The CDR3 nucleotides read TGTGCCAGCAGCCCTACGGTCCAACAGCAGCAGTACTTC. It yields the protein CASSPTVQQQQYF. Together with reference TRBV5-5 and TRBJ2-7, the CDR3 gives the full variable domain: DAGVTQSPTHLIKTRGQQVTLRCSPISGHKSVSWYQQVLGQGPQFIFQYYEKEERGRGNFPDRFSARQFPNYSSELNVNALLLGDSALYLCASSPTVQQQQYFGPGTRLTVT.

The V call is TRBV4-2, the J call TRBJ1-4; 9 bases line up with TRBD1. Looked up from germline, CDR1 is LGHNA and CDR2 is YNFKEQ. Germline trimming cut 4 bases from V and 6 bases from J; bases unmatched to any gene: 3. The CDR3 sequence is 14 residues long. The CDR3 sequence is CASSLGDRDEKLFF. The CDR3 DNA follows: TGTGCCAGCAGCCTGGGGGACAGGGATGAAAAACTGTTTTTT.

This clone was recorded a few times. The chain couples TRBV7-9 to TRBJ1-1; D is unclear. The CDR3 has 14 amino acids. The ends were cut back, 6 bases at V and 1 base at J, with 12 bases in the middle. The germline V gene encodes CDR1 SEHNR and CDR2 FQNEAQ (reference sequence). The chain's CDR3 is CASSSSSGNTEAFF. For the CDR3, the DNA is TGTGCCAGCAGTTCTTCCTCGGGGAACACTGAAGCTTTCTTT.

V is TRBV2 and J is TRBJ2-4; 9 nucleotides align to TRBD1. Looked up from germline, CDR1 is SNHLY and CDR2 is FYNNEI. With V trimmed by 5 bases and J by 0 bases, 20 bases remained unmatched. CDR3 size: 21 residues. CDR3 nucleotide sequence: TGTGCCAGCAGTAGCCCCGAATGGGGGACAGGGATTTCGGTAGCCAAAAACATTCAGTACTTC. Protein sequence: CASSSPEWGTGISVAKNIQYF.